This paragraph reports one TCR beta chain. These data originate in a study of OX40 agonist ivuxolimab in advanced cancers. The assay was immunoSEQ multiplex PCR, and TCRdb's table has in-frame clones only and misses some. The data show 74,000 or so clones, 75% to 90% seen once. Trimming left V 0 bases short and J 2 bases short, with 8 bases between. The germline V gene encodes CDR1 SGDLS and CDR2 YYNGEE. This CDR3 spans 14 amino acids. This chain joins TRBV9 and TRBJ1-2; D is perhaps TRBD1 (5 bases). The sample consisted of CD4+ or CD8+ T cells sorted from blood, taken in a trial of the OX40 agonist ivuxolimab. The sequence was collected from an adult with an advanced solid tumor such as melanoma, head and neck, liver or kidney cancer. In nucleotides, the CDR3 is TGTGCCAGCAGCGTAGGGGAGGGGAACTATGGCTACACCTTC. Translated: CASSVGEGNYGYTF.